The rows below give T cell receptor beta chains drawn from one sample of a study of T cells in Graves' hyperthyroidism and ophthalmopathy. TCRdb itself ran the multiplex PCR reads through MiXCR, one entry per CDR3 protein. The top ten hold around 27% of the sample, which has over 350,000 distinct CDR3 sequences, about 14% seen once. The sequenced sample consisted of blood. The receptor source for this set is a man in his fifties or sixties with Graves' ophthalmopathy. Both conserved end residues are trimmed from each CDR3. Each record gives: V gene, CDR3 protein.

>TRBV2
ASSVIAGQETQY
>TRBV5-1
ASSPSGTLNTEAF
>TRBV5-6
ASSPGPLEQY
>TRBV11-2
ASSQGAGNTIY
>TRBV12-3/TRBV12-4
ASSFFAGGRFWELF
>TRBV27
ASSLAHSYNEQF
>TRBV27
ASSLSRVSYEQY
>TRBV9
ASSPPGNTGELF
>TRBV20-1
SARGQGHTGELF
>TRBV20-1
SARDNSGSGEPWEQY
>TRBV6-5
ASSYGRGAAYEQF
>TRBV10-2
ASSRSGLAANTGELF
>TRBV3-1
ASSLRQGASPNEKLF
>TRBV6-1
ASSSLSAQH
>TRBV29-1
SVEDFDRGSGTDTQY
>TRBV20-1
SAQTGTSGSTGYEQY
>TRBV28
ASSSRDLKRAF